This T cell receptor (beta chain) was obtained from a study of vaccination and CD4 T cells after COVID-19. As for the study in general: Six male and four female convalescents took part, two of them Hispanic. Study-wide results and limits: Convalescent patients had a median around 90% of post-vaccine SARS-CoV-2-reactive clones that were detected only after vaccination, not before it.

This CDR3 comprises 13 residues. Deletions cut 8 bases from V and 6 bases from J, with 17 bases between. Sequencing of DNA taken from cultured CD4+ T cells relied on the Oncomine TCR Beta short-read assay. TCRdb ran MiXCR on the PCR reads and lists one entry per CDR3 protein. The repertoire holds roughly 19,000 distinct CDR3 sequences, approximately 61% seen once, with over 3.5% in the top ten. Treatment denoted: approximately 9-day PBMC culture with coronavirus spike peptide pools or control peptides (ViraFEST assay). TCRs were sequenced by ViraFEST after antigen-specific T cells had been expanded with peptide pools. A remark on this clonotype: What it binds is not known.

The sequenced material came from CD4+ T cells from blood, cultured in vitro. J is TRBJ2-7 and V is TRBV12-3 or TRBV12-4; tentatively, D is TRBD2 (6 bases). The sequence derives from a human donor who had recovered from COVID-19. The CDR3 is CASGPTKEGEQYF. The CDR3 region has the DNA TGTGCCAGCGGCCCCACCAAGGAGGGCGAGCAGTACTTC.